The clone carrying this TCR beta chain showed up many times. Stated time point: persistent/refractory GD, antithyroid drugs over 5 years with positive TRAb. RNA extracted from PBMCs served as the sequencing template. These data come from a study of regulatory T cells in long-lasting Graves disease. Whole-study context: Patients with persistent Graves' disease had over 5 years of antithyroid drugs and persistent TSH receptor antibodies.

For TCR beta, libraries came from iRepertoire HTBI primers and Arm-PCR of CDR3 regions. TCRdb reprocessed the multiplex PCR reads with MiXCR, giving one entry per CDR3 protein. Counted here are fewer than 550,000 distinct CDR3 sequences, 20% to 25% occurring once; the ten biggest clones make up less than 9%. Trimming cost V 5 bases and J 1 base; bases outside gene matches: 4. The CDR3 totals 14 residues. Germline V gene sequence: CDR1 DFQATT, CDR2 SNEGSKA (reference sequence). V is TRBV20-1 and J is TRBJ2-5; 10 nucleotides align to TRBD1. This TCR derives from a female donor with Graves disease. The specimen was peripheral blood mononuclear cells (PBMCs), collected when the disease was refractory, from a patient treated with antithyroid drugs. CDR3 sequence (DNA): TGCAGTGCTTTTCGGACAGGGGGCCAAGAGACCCAGTACTTC. It is translated as CSAFRTGGQETQYF.